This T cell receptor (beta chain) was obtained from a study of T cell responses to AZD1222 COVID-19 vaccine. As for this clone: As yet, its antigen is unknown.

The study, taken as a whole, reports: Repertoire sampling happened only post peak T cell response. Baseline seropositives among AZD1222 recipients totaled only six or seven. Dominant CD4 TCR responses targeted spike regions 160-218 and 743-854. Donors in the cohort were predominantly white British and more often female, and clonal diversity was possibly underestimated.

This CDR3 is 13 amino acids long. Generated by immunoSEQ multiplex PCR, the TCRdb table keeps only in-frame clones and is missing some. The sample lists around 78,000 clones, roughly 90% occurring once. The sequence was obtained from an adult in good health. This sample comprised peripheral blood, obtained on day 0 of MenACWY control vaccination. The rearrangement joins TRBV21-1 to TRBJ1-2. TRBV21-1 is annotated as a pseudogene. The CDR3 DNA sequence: TGTGCCAGCAGCGCACAAGACTTGGATGGCTACACCTTC. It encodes CASSAQDLDGYTF.